The T cell receptor beta chain described here comes from a study of cytomegalovirus exposure and HLA in healthy donors. Study-level background: The roughly 120 million unique TCR beta sequences, from some 170 million T cells, were found by an earlier analysis.

It was healthy bone marrow donors who served as donors. Researchers ran the PCR with 60 Vbeta and 13 Jbeta primers. The assay was immunoSEQ multiplex PCR, and TCRdb's table has in-frame clones only and misses some. The sample holds about 140,000 clones; around 73% are singletons and the top ten take around 1.7%. After removal of 4 bases from V and 5 bases from J, the junction contained 3 bases not matched to a gene. This CDR3 is 13 amino acids long. CDR1 and CDR2 from the germline V gene are MGHDK and SYGVNS. Sequencing was performed on PBMCs. V usage is TRBV25-1 and J usage is TRBJ2-7; 9 bases are shared with TRBD1. The source is a female donor in good health and CMV-seronegative. Here the CDR3 reads CASSGDRVNEQYF. CDR3 in DNA: TGTGCCAGCAGTGGGGACAGGGTAAACGAGCAGTACTTC.